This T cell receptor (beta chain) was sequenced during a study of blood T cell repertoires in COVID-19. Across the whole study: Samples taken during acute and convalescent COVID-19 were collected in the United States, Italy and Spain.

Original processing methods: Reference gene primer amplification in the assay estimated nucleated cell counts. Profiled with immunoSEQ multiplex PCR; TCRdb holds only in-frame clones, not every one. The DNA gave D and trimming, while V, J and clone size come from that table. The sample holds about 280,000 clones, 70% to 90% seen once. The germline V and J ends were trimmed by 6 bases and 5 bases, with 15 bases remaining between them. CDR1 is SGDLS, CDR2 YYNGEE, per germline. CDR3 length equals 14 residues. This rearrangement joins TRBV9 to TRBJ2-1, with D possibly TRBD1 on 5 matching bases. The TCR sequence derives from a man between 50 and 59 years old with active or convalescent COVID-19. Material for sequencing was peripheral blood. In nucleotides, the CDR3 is TGTGCCAGCACCCAGGGAATATTGAACAATGAGCAGTTCTTC. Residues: CASTQGILNNEQFF.